A few counts support the clone carrying this T cell receptor (beta chain). The target antigen is unknown. This sample was taken from a study of early stage breast cancer tumors. Across the whole study: Among around twelve ER+/PR+/HER2- tumors, eight were ductal, four lobular. Findings and limits, study-wide: Tumors had roughly 2.3-fold higher T cell density and higher clonality than adjacent normal breast tissue. Most shared enriched TCRB sequences were commonly generated ones.

This CDR3 contains 12 residues. Germline V gene data show CDR1 as SGHTA and CDR2 as FQGNSA. V was clipped by 8 bases and J by 10 bases; unmatched bases: 7. Blood replicates held 0.5 ug DNA, tumor or normal breast about 1.5 ug, two each. TCRdb's table, derived via immunoSEQ multiplex PCR, lists solely in-frame clones and lacks some. The table lists tens of thousands of clones, around three quarters of them singletons. Specimen: blood. V is TRBV7-2 and J is TRBJ2-1, with 8 bases matching TRBD2. The TCR originated in a person aged 25 to 40 with breast cancer. The CDR3 DNA reads as TGTGCCAGCTCCGGGTTAGCGGGAGAGCAGTTCTTC. Its protein is CASSGLAGEQFF.